These 16 T cell receptor beta chains originate from one sample sequenced in a study of T-cell memory formation after mild COVID-19 (dated by TCRdb to about 2021). The library was generated by 5' RACE. The instrument was an Illumina NovaSeq 6000. TCRdb reprocessing: public reads trimmed at Q25 with fastp, clones called with MiXCR, in-frame beta chains kept. Rows are combined by CDR3 protein, so each entry shows the most common genes and DNA. Counted in this sample were 350,000 to 500,000 distinct CDR3 sequences; 23% of them appeared once. Around 13% of the sample lies in the top ten. What was sequenced was PBMCs or a T cell subset sorted from them (not recorded which). These TCRs come from an adult woman who had mild COVID-19 (a few samples of this study predate the infection). The sample titles of this study are shuffled in the database, so cell type and time point are left out; the donor was told from shared clones.

The chain is built from TRBV7-2 and TRBJ2-1, with D possibly TRBD1 on 6 matching bases. The CDR3 contains 17 residues. V was cut by 4 bases and J by 2 bases, with 18 bases left in between. Germline loops: CDR1 SGHTA, CDR2 FQGNSA. The CDR3 region is CASSSFPRGPTYNEQFF. CDR3 nucleotides: TGTGCCAGCAGCTCCTTCCCCAGGGGCCCTACCTACAATGAGCAGTTCTTC.

This clonotype occurred a few times. This chain joins TRBV15 and TRBJ1-6; no definite D call. The CDR3 runs 13 residues. The germline CDR1 and CDR2 sequences are LNHNV and YYDKDF (reference sequence). V lost 5 bases and J lost 11, with 13 bases in between. CDR3 region: CATSQDRRPPLHF. The DNA of the CDR3 is TGTGCCACCAGCCAGGACCGCCGTCCACCCCTCCACTTT.

This clonotype was picked up a small number of times. The V call is TRBV5-1, the J call TRBJ2-6, with no clear D. The CDR3 contains 14 residues. Trimming shortened V by 2 bases and J by 3 bases, and 6 bases separated the two germline ends. The germline CDR1 and CDR2 sequences are SGHRS and YFSETQ. The CDR3 region has the DNA TGCGCCAGCAGCTTAGCCGGTGGGGCCAACGTCCTGACTTTC. Its protein is CASSLAGGANVLTF.

The chain uses TRBV7-3 and TRBJ2-7, with 11 bases fitting TRBD1. Trimming took 5 bases from V and 3 from J; bases not matched to a gene: 6. The CDR3 spans 15 residues. Germline CDR1 is SGHTA and CDR2 is FQGTGA. The CDR3 region has the DNA TGTGCCAGCAGCCGCGGACAGGGGGCTGACTACGAGCAGTACTTC. This translates into CASSRGQGADYEQYF.

In this sample, this clonotype turned up a few times. J is TRBJ2-7 and V is TRBV12-3 or TRBV12-4; D is perhaps TRBD1 (6 bases). The CDR3 sequence is 14 residues long. Trimming stripped 0 bases from V and 7 bases from J, with 13 bases between. The CDR3 loop reads CASSLAAGAREQYF. For the CDR3, the DNA is TGTGCCAGCAGTTTAGCGGCAGGGGCTCGGGAGCAGTACTTC.

This clonotype was seen more than once but under ten times. CDR3 DNA: TGCGCCAGCAGTTATACTATTCGCTCGGGAGGGAACACTGAAGCTTTCTTT. Translating gives CASSYTIRSGGNTEAFF. The V call is TRBV5-1, the J call TRBJ1-1; unclear D gene. The CDR3 extends over 17 amino acids. V lost 5 bases, J lost 1 base, and 21 bases lay in between. CDR1 is SGHRS and CDR2 is YFSETQ in the germline V gene. The variable domain in full, completed from reference TRBV5-1 and TRBJ1-1, reads KAGVTQTPRYLIKTRGQQVTLSCSPISGHRSVSWYQQTPGQGLQFLFEYFSETQRNKGNFPGRFSGRQFSNSRSEMNVSTLELGDSALYLCASSYTIRSGGNTEAFFGQGTRLTVV.

The sample holds one count of this clonotype. The chain combines TRBV9 with TRBJ2-1; D unresolved. Trimming removed 0 bases from V and 9 bases from J, with 7 bases in between. The CDR3 is made up of 12 amino acids. The germline V gene encodes CDR1 SGDLS and CDR2 YYNGEE. This CDR3 reads CASSVGPGEQFF. For the CDR3, the DNA is TGTGCCAGCAGCGTAGGTCCGGGTGAGCAGTTCTTC.

This rearrangement joins TRBV24-1 to TRBJ1-1; 8 bases align to TRBD1. This CDR3 has 16 residues. Germline trimming cut 4 bases from V and 4 bases from J; bases unmatched to any gene: 10. Germline lookup yields CDR1 KGHDR and CDR2 SFDVKD. Written as DNA, the CDR3 is TGTGCCACCAGTGACTCAGGACAGGGCCCGATCACTGAAGCTTTCTTT. Translated: CATSDSGQGPITEAFF.

This sequence joins TRBV27 and TRBJ2-3, with D tentatively TRBD1 (7 bases). Germline loops: CDR1 MNHEY, CDR2 SMNVEV (reference sequence). This CDR3 is built from 16 residues. Trimming removed 7 bases at V and 3 bases at J, with 20 bases between. The CDR3 loop is CASKPQGGLWTDTQYF. The CDR3 DNA sequence: TGTGCCAGCAAACCCCAGGGGGGATTATGGACAGATACGCAGTATTTT.

This clonotype was observed a handful of times. V and J are TRBV12-3 or TRBV12-4 and TRBJ2-7; TRBD1 agrees at 9 bases. Losses at the gene ends were 5 bases for V and 1 base for J; bases not matched to a gene: 9. The CDR3 extends over 16 amino acids. The CDR3 is CASSPSPGQGSYEQYF. Here the CDR3 DNA reads TGTGCCAGCAGTCCCTCCCCGGGACAGGGATCCTACGAGCAGTACTTC.

This clonotype was recorded a few times. This sequence joins TRBV20-1 and TRBJ1-2; D gene uncertain. The CDR3 spans 11 residues. In germline, CDR1 is DFQATT, CDR2 SNEGSKA (reference sequence). V dropped 3 bases and J dropped 5 bases, with 7 bases sitting between them. CDR3 sequence: CSASRQYGYTF. The CDR3 DNA reads as TGCAGTGCTAGTCGCCAATATGGCTACACCTTC.

This chain uses TRBV7-6 with TRBJ2-1; 12 nucleotides match TRBD2. Germline V gene lookup returns CDR1 SGHVS and CDR2 FNYEAQ. V lost 0 bases and J lost 4; bases outside the gene matches: 7. The CDR3 loop spans 18 amino acids. For the CDR3, the DNA is TGTGCCAGCAGCTTAGCGAGTCTAGCGGGGGGGCCTTACAATGAGCAGTTCTTC. It is translated as CASSLASLAGGPYNEQFF.

The chain combines TRBV5-1 with TRBJ1-1, with TRBD1 matching 9 bases. The CDR3 sequence is 14 residues long. V was clipped by 3 bases and J by 9 bases; unmatched bases: 9. Germline-derived CDR1 and CDR2 are SGHRS and YFSETQ. DNA for the CDR3: TGCGCCAGCAGCTACCAGGGACAGGGAGAACAAGCTTTCTTT. It is translated as CASSYQGQGEQAFF.

This clonotype was counted a few times. V gene TRBV7-9 combines with J gene TRBJ2-2; no reliable D call. Germline CDR1 and CDR2: SEHNR and FQNEAQ (reference sequence). Trimming pared 2 bases from V and 5 bases from J, leaving 9 bases between. The CDR3 length is 14 residues. The CDR3 reads CASSLHGMTGELFF. The CDR3 DNA reads as TGTGCCAGCAGCTTACATGGGATGACCGGGGAGCTGTTTTTT. The complete variable domain, with remaining parts taken from reference TRBV7-9 and TRBJ2-2, reads DTGVSQNPRHKITKRGQNVTFRCDPISEHNRLYWYRQTLGQGPEFLTYFQNEAQLEKSRLLSDRFSAERPKGSFSTLEIQRTEQGDSAMYLCASSLHGMTGELFFGEGSRLTVL.

The J gene is TRBJ2-1, the V gene TRBV7-9; D may correspond to TRBD1 or TRBD2 (6 bases each). The CDR3 is 18 residues long. V was trimmed by 4 bases and J by 6 bases, leaving 25 bases between them. CDR1 and CDR2 from the germline V gene are SEHNR and FQNEAQ (reference sequence). In nucleotides, the CDR3 is TGTGCCAGCAGCTCTCAAAGACTAGTTTACGGGGGCGGCAATGAGCAGTTCTTC. Its protein is CASSSQRLVYGGGNEQFF. The full variable domain, completed using reference TRBV7-9 and TRBJ2-1, is DTGVSQNPRHKITKRGQNVTFRCDPISEHNRLYWYRQTLGQGPEFLTYFQNEAQLEKSRLLSDRFSAERPKGSFSTLEIQRTEQGDSAMYLCASSSQRLVYGGGNEQFFGPGTRLTVL.

J is TRBJ2-6 and V is TRBV27, with D possibly being TRBD1 or TRBD2 (5 bases each). Trimming removed 5 bases at V and 0 bases at J, with 14 bases between. There are 17 residues in the CDR3. The germline V gene encodes CDR1 MNHEY and CDR2 SMNVEV (reference sequence). CDR3 residues: CASSQYTGTSGANVLTF. The CDR3 DNA follows: TGTGCCAGCAGTCAATATACCGGGACCTCTGGGGCCAACGTCCTGACTTTC.